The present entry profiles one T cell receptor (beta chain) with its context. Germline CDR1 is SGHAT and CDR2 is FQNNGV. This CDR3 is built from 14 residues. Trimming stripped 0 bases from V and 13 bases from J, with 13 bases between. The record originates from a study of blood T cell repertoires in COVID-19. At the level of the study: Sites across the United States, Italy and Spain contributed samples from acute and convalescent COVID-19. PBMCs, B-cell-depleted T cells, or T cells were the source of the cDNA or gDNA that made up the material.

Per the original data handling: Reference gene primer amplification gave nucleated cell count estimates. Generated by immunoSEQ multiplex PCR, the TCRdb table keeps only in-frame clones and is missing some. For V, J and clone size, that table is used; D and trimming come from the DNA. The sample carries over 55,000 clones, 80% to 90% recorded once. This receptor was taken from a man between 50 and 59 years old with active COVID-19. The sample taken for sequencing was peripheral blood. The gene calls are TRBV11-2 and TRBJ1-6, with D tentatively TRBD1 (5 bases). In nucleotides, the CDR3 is TGTGCCAGCAGCTTAGATGCAGGGCAGAACCCCCTCCACTTT. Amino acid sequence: CASSLDAGQNPLHF. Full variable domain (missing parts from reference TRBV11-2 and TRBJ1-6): EAGVAQSPRYKIIEKRQSVAFWCNPISGHATLYWYQQILGQGPKLLIQFQNNGVVDDSQLPKDRFSAERLKGVDSTLKIQPAKLEDSAVYLCASSLDAGQNPLHFGNGTRLTVT.